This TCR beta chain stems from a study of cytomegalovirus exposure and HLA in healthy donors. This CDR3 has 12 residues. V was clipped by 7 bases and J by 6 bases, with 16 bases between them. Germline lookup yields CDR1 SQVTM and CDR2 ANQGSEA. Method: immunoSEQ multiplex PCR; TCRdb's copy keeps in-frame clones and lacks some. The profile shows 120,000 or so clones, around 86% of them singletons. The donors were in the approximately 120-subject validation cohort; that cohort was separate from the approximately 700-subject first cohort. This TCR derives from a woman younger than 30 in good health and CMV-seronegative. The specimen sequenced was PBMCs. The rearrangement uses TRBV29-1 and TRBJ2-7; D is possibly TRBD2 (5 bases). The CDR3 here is CSASNLAIEQYF. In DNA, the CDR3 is TGCAGCGCAAGCAACCTAGCTATCGAGCAGTACTTC.